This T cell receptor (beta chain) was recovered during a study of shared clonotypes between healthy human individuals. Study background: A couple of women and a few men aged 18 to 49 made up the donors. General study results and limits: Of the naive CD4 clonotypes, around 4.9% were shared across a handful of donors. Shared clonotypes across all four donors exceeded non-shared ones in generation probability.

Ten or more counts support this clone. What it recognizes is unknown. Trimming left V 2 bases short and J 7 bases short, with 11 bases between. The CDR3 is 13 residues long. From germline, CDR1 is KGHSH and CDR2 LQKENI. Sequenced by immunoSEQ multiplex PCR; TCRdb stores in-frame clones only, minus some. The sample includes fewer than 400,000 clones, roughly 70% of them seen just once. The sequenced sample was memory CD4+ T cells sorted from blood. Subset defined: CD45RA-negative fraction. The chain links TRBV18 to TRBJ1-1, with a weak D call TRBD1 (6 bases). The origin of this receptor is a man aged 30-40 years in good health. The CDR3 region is CASSPKQGGEAFF. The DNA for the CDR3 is TGTGCCAGCTCACCAAAACAGGGTGGTGAAGCTTTCTTT.